This T cell receptor beta chain came from a study of cytomegalovirus exposure and HLA in healthy donors. 13 Jbeta primers and 60 Vbeta primers were used for the PCR. Sequenced by immunoSEQ multiplex PCR; TCRdb stores in-frame clones only, minus some. Among fewer than 120,000 clones listed, 65% to 85% were seen once. With regard to this clone: What it binds is unknown.

Points from the study as a whole: Immune exposure data for these donors was limited to CMV serostatus. Differences between HLA loci emerged in a later analysis of TCR association rates, with DRB1 most and HLA-C fewest. Versus the approximately 670-donor mean, an Asian-associated ancestry cluster reportedly showed fewer N-insertions in a later analysis.

CDR3 size: 15 residues. The germline CDR1 and CDR2 sequences are LNHDA and SQIVND (reference sequence). Trimming removed 9 bases at V and 4 bases at J, with 18 bases between. The sequenced material came from PBMCs. This sequence joins TRBV19 and TRBJ2-2; D gene ambiguous. The sequence was collected from a young man in good health and CMV-seropositive. CDR3 residues: CASATQVLGTGELFF. CDR3 sequence (DNA): TGTGCCAGCGCGACGCAGGTATTGGGCACCGGGGAGCTGTTTTTT.